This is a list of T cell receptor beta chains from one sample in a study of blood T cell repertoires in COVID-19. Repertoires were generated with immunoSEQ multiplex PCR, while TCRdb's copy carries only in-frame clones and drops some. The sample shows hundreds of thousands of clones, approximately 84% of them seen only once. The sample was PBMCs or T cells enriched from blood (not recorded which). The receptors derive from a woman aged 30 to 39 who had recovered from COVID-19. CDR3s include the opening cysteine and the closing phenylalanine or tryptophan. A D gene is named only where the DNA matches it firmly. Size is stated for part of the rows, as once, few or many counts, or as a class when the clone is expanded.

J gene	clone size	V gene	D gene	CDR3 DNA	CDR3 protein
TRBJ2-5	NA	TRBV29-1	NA	TGCAGCGTTGAAGATCCCAGGAGGCTACAAGAGACCCAGTACTTC	CSVEDPRRLQETQYF
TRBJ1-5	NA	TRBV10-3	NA	TGTGCCATCAGTGACACCCTCGACAAGAATCAGCCCCAGCATTTT	CAISDTLDKNQPQHF
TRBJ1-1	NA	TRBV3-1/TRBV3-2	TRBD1	TGTGCCAGCGCGCCTGGGACAGGGAACACTGAAGCTTTCTTT	CASAPGTGNTEAFF
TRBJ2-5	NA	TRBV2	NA	TGTGCCAGCAGTGAACCCCGGGTTGCTCTCCAAGAGACCCAGTACTTC	CASSEPRVALQETQYF
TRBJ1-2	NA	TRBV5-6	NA	TGTGCCAGCAGCGACGATGGAGGGATAGGTGGCTACACCTTC	CASSDDGGIGGYTF
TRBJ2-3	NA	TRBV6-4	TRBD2	TGTGCCAGCAGTGCACTAGCGGGGGGGCCTGGTACGCAGTATTTT	CASSALAGGPGTQYF
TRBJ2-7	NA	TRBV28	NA	TGTGCCAGCAGCGAAGTGGGGGGTCTCTACGAGCAGTACTTC	CASSEVGGLYEQYF
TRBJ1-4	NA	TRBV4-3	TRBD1	TGCGCCAGCAGCCAAAGACAGGGGGATGAAAAACTGTTTTTT	CASSQRQGDEKLFF
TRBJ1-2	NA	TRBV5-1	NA	TGCGCCAGCAGCCCCAGGGACTCTAACTATGGCTACACCTTC	CASSPRDSNYGYTF
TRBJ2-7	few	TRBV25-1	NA	TGTGCCAGCAGTCCCCCCACAGTGTTGGAGCAGTACTTC	CASSPPTVLEQYF
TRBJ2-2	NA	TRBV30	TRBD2	TGTGCCTGGATCACTAGCGTAGGCACCGGGGAGCTGTTTTTT	CAWITSVGTGELFF
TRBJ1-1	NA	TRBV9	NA	TGTGCCAGCAGCGTAGTTGCAGGCCCTCACACTGAAGCTTTCTTT	CASSVVAGPHTEAFF
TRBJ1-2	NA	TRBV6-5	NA	TGTGCCAGCAGTTACTCCTCCGGGGGCTACACCTTC	CASSYSSGGYTF
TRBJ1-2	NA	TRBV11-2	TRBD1	TGTGCCAGCAGCCGCAACAGGGGCCGACGCTATGGCTACACCTTC	CASSRNRGRRYGYTF
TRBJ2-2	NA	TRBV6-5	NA	TGTGCCAGCAGCGCCCCTCGGGCAGGGGCCGGGGAGCTGTTTTTT	CASSAPRAGAGELFF
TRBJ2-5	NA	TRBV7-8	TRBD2	TGTGCCAGCAGTCCAATCCGCCTAGCGGGGAAAGAGACCCAGTACTTC	CASSPIRLAGKETQYF
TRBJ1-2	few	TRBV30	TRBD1	TGTGCCTGGAAAGCCGGGACAGGGGGACCCTATGGCTACACCTTC	CAWKAGTGGPYGYTF
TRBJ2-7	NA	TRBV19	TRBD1	TGTGCCAGTAGTACCACAGGGGTGGGATACGAGCAGTACTTC	CASSTTGVGYEQYF
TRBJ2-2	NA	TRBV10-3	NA	TGTGCCATCAGTGAACAGGGACACACCGGGGAGCTGTTTTTT	CAISEQGHTGELFF
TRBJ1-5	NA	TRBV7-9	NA	TGTGCCAGCAGCGACAATAGCAATCAGCCCCAGCATTTT	CASSDNSNQPQHF
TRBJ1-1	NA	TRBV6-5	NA	TGTGCCAGTTCGCATACGGTCGGTACTGAAGCTTTCTTT	CASSHTVGTEAFF
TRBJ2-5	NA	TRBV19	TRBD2	TGTGCCAGTAGCCCTAGCGGGGGAACGTTCATTCAAGAGACCCAGTACTTC	CASSPSGGTFIQETQYF
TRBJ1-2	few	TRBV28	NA	TGTGCCAGCAGCCCCCGGAGAGGCTACACCTTC	CASSPRRGYTF
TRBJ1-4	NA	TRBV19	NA	TGTGCCAGTAGTGACTCAGGAGGGGAAAAACTGTTTTTT	CASSDSGGEKLFF
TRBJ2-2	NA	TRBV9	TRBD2	TGTGCCAGCAGCGGGACTAGCGCCGAAACCGGGGAGCTGTTTTTT	CASSGTSAETGELFF
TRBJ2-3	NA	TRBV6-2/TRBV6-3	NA	TGTGCCAGCAGTCTCCGGACAGCAGGGATAGATACGCAGTATTTT	CASSLRTAGIDTQYF
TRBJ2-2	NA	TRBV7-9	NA	TGTGCCATCCGAGGGTTTGGCACCGGGGAGCTGTTTTTT	CAIRGFGTGELFF
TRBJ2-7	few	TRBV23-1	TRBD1	TGCGCCAGCACCTTCCCCGGGACAGTGGACTACGAGCAGTACTTC	CASTFPGTVDYEQYF
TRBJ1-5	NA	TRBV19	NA	TGTGCCAGTAGTATAGATATCGGGCTGAGGGCCCAGCATTTT	CASSIDIGLRAQHF
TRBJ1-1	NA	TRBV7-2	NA	TGTGCCAGCAGATTTTACAGGAACACTGAAGCTTTCTTT	CASRFYRNTEAFF
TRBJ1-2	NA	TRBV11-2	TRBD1	TGTGCCAGCAGCTCTAACTTACAGGGGGGGGACTATGGCTACACCTTC	CASSSNLQGGDYGYTF
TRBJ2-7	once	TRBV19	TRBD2	TGTGCCAGTAGACAAAAGGGACTATCCTACGAGCAGTACTTC	CASRQKGLSYEQYF
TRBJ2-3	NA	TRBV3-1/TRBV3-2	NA	TGTGCCAGCAGCCCCCAGGGGGATACGCAGTATTTT	CASSPQGDTQYF
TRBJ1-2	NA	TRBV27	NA	TGTGCCAGCAGTGCCACAGGGATTAACTATGGCTACACCTTC	CASSATGINYGYTF
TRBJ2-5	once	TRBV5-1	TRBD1	TGCGCCAGCAGCTCCCCCCTGAGGGACAGCCAAGAGACCCAGTACTTC	CASSSPLRDSQETQYF
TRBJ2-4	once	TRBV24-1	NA	TGTGCCACCAGTGCGGGAGATGGGACTAACATTCAGTACTTC	CATSAGDGTNIQYF
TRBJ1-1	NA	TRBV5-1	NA	TGCGCCAGCAGCGTTGGTTTAGGGGTTCACACTGAAGCTTTCTTT	CASSVGLGVHTEAFF
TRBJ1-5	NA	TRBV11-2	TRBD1	TGTGCCAGCAGCCCCGGGACAGGGGGCTTTCAGCCCCAGCATTTT	CASSPGTGGFQPQHF
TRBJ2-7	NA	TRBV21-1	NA	TGTGCCAGCAGCAAAGTAGGAAGGGACAGGGGATACGAGCAGTACTTC	CASSKVGRDRGYEQYF
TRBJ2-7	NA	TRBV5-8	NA	TGTGCCAGCAGCTTGTCCCCCGGGGGTTGGAACGAGCAGTACTTC	CASSLSPGGWNEQYF
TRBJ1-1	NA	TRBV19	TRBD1	TGTGCCAGTAGTACCCAGGGGGCTGGGACTGAAGCTTTCTTT	CASSTQGAGTEAFF